This T cell receptor (beta chain) emerged from a study of cytomegalovirus exposure and HLA in healthy donors. V lost 4 bases, J lost 8 bases, and 11 bases lay in between. Germline values: CDR1 MNHNY, CDR2 SVGAGI (reference sequence). The CDR3 is made up of 13 amino acids. To note about this clone: The target antigen is unknown.

Study outcomes and limitations: Later analysis found that TCR beta chains associated with HLA were more clonally expanded than other, equally common chains. Researchers reported in a later analysis that a missense DCLRE1C variant was tied to TCR beta V- and J-gene trimming.

A multiplex PCR was run with 60 Vbeta primers and 13 Jbeta primers. Profiled with immunoSEQ multiplex PCR; TCRdb holds only in-frame clones, not every one. The repertoire holds some 110,000 clones, with over 50% as singletons. The chain links TRBV6-6 to TRBJ1-4; no reliable D call. The TCR was taken from a woman in her 40s in good health and CMV-seropositive. The sequenced sample consisted of PBMCs. This chain's CDR3 is CASSFPGEEKLFF. CDR3 sequence (DNA): TGTGCCAGCAGTTTCCCTGGGGAGGAAAAACTGTTTTTT.